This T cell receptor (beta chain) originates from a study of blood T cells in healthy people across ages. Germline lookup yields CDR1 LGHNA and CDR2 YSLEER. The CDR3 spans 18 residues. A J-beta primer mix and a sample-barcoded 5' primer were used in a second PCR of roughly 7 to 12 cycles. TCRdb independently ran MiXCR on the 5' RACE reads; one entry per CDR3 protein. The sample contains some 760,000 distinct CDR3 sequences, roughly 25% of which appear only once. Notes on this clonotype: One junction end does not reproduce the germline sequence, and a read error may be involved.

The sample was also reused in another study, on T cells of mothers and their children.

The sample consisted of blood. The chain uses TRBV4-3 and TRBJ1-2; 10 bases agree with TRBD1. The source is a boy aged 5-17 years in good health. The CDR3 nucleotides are TGCGCCAGCAGCCCTTATCGGGGACAGGGGAACCCTAACTATGGCCACACCTTC. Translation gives CASSPYRGQGNPNYGHTF.